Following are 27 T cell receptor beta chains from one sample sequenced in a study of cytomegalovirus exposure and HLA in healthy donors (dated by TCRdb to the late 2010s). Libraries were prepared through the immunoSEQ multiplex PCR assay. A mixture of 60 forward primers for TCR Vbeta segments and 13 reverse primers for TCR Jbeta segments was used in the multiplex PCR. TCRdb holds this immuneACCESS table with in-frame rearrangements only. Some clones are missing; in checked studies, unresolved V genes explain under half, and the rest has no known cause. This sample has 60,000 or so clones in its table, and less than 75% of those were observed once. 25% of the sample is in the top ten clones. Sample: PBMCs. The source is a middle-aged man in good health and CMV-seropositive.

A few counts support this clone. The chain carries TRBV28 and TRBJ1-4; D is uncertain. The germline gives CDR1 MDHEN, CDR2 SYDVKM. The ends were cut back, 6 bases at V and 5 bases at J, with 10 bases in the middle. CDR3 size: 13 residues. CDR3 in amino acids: CASRGGGNEKLFF. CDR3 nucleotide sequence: TGTGCCAGCAGGGGCGGAGGGAATGAAAAACTGTTTTTT.

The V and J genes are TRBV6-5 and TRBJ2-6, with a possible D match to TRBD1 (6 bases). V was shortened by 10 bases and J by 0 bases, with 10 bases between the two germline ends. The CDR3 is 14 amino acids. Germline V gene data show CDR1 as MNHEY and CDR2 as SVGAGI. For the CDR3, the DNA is TGTGCCACGTTAGGGGGCTCTGGGGCCAACGTCCTGACTTTC. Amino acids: CATLGGSGANVLTF.

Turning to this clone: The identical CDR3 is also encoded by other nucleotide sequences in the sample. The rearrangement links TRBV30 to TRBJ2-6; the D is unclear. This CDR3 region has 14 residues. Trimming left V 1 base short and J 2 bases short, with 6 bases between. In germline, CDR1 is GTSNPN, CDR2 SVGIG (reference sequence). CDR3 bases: TGTGCCTGGAGTGGCGCCGCTGGGGCCAACGTCCTGACTTTC. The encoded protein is CAWSGAAGANVLTF.

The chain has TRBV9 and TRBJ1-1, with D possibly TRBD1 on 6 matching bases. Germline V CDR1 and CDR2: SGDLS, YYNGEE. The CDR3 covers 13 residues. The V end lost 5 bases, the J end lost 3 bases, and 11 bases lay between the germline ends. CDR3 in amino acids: CASRRGGDTEAFF. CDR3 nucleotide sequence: TGTGCCAGCAGGAGGGGGGGCGACACTGAAGCTTTCTTT.

In DNA form, the CDR3 reads TGTGCCAGCAGCGCACAACAGGGTACTCTAGCGGGGGGGCCGGTCGAGCAGTACTTC. It specifies CASSAQQGTLAGGPVEQYF. This chain joins TRBV9 and TRBJ2-7, with 12 bases that match TRBD2. CDR1 is SGDLS, CDR2 YYNGEE, per germline. CDR3 length: 19 residues. The V segment lost 3 bases and the J segment 6 bases; nucleotides outside the gene matches: 19.

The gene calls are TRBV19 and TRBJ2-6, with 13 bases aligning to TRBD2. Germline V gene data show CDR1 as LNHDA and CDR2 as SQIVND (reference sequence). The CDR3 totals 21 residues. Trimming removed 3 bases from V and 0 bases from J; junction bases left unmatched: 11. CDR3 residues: CASSIIRLAGGESSGANVLTF. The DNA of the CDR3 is TGTGCCAGTAGTATCATCCGACTAGCGGGGGGCGAGAGCTCTGGGGCCAACGTCCTGACTTTC.

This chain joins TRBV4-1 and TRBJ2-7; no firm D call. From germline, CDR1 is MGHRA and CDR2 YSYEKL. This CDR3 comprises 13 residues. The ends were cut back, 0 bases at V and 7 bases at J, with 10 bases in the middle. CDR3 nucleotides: TGCGCCAGCAGCCAAGAACAGTGGTTAGAGCAGTACTTC. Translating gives CASSQEQWLEQYF.

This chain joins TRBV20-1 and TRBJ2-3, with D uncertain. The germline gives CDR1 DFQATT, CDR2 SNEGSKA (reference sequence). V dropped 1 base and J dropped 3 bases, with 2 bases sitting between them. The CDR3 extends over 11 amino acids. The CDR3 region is CSARATDTQYF. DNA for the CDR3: TGCAGTGCTAGAGCGACAGATACGCAGTATTTT.

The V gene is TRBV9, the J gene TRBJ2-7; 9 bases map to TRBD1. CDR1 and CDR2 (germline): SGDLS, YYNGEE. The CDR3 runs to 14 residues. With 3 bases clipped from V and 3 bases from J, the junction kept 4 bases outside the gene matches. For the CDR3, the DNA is TGTGCCAGCAGCGACCGGGACAGGGACTACGAGCAGTACTTC. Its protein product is CASSDRDRDYEQYF.

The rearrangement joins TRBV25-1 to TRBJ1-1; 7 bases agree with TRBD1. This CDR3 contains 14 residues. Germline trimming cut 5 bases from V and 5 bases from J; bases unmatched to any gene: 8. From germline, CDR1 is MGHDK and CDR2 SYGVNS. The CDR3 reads CASSTLNRGTEAFF. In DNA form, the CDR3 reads TGTGCCAGCAGTACACTAAACAGGGGAACTGAAGCTTTCTTT.

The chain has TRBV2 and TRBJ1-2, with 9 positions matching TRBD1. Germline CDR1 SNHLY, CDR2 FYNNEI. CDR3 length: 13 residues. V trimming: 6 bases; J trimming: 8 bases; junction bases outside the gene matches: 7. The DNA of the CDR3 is TGTGCCAGCAGGGACAGGGGACGGGGCGGCTACACCTTC. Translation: CASRDRGRGGYTF.

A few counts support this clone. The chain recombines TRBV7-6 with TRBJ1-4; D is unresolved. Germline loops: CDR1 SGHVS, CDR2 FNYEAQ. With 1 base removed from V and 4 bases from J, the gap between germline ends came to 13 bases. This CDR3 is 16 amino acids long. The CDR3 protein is CASSLVAGGFNEKLFF. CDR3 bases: TGTGCCAGCAGCTTAGTGGCGGGAGGGTTTAATGAAAAACTGTTTTTT.

CDR3 protein: CASSSSGTGHQETQYF. The CDR3 DNA follows: TGTGCCAGCAGTTCATCCGGGACAGGGCACCAAGAGACCCAGTACTTC. The chain links TRBV11-2 to TRBJ2-5; TRBD1 agrees at 9 bases. The germline CDR1 and CDR2 sequences are SGHAT and FQNNGV. Unmatched junction bases numbered 8, after V lost 6 bases and J lost 0 bases. The CDR3 consists of 16 residues.

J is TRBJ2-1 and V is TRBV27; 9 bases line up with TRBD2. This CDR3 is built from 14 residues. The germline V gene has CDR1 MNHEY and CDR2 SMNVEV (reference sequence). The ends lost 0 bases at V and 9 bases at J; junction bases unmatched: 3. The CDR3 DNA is TGTGCCAGCAGTTTATCGGGACTAGCTTTTGAGCAGTTCTTC. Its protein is CASSLSGLAFEQFF.

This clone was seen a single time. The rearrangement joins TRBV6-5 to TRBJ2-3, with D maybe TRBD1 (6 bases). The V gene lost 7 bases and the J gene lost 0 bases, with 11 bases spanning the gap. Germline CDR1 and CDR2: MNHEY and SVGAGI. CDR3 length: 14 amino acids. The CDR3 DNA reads TGTGCCAGCAACAGGGCTACTAGCACAGATACGCAGTATTTT. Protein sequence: CASNRATSTDTQYF.

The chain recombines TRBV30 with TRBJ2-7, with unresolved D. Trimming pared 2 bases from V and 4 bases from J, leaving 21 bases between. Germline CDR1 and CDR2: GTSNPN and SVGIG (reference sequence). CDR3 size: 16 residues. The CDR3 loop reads CAWSPPHYGQIYEQYF. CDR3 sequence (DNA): TGTGCCTGGAGTCCGCCCCACTACGGCCAAATTTACGAGCAGTACTTC. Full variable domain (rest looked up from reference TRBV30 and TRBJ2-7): SQTIHQWPATLVQPVGSPLSLECTVEGTSNPNLYWYRQAAGRGLQLLFYSVGIGQISSEVPQNLSASRPQDRQFILSSKKLLLSDSGFYLCAWSPPHYGQIYEQYFGPGTRLTVT.

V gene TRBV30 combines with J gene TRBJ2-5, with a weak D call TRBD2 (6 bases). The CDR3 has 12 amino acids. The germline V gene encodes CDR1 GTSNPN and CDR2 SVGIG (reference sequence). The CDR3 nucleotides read TGTGCTCGGAGGGCAGGACAAGAGACCCAGTACTTC. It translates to CARRAGQETQYF.

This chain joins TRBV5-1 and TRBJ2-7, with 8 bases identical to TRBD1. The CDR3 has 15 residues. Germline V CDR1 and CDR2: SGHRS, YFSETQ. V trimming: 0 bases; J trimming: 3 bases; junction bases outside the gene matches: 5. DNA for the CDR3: TGCGCCAGCAGCTTGGGTGGGACAGGATACTACGAGCAGTACTTC. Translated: CASSLGGTGYYEQYF.

The CDR3 nucleotides read TGTGCCATCAGTGGTGTGACAGGGCCCGGGGAGCTGTTTTTT. Protein sequence: CAISGVTGPGELFF. V gene TRBV10-3 combines with J gene TRBJ2-2; TRBD1 matches at 7 bases. Germline V gene data show CDR1 as ENHRY and CDR2 as SYGVKD. This CDR3 region has 14 residues. V shed 4 bases, J shed 6 bases, and the junction held 5 bases outside the gene matches.

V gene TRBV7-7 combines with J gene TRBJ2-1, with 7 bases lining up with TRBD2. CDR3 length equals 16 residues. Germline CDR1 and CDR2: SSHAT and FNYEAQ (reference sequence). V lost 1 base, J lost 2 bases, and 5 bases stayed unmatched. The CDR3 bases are TGTGCCAGCAGCTTAGGTCTAGCGGCCCCCTACAATGAGCAGTTCTTC. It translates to CASSLGLAAPYNEQFF.

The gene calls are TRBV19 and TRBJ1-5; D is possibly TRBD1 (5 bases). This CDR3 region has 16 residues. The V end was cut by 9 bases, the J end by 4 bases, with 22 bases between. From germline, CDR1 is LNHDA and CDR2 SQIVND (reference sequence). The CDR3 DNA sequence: TGTGCCAGGGAGATCCAGCAGGGTCCCGATAATCAGCCCCAGCATTTT. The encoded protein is CAREIQQGPDNQPQHF.

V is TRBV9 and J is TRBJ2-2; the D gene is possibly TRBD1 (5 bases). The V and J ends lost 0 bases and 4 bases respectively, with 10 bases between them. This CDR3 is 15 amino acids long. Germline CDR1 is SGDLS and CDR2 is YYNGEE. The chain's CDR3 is CASSVAPGRTGELFF. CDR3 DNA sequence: TGTGCCAGCAGCGTAGCCCCAGGGCGCACCGGGGAGCTGTTTTTT.

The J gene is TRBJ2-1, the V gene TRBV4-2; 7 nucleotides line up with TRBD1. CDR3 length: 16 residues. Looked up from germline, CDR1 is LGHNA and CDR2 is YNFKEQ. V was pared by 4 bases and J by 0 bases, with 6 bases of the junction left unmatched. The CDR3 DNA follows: TGTGCCAGCAGCCGCCAACAGGGGAGCTCCTACAATGAGCAGTTCTTC. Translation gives CASSRQQGSSYNEQFF.

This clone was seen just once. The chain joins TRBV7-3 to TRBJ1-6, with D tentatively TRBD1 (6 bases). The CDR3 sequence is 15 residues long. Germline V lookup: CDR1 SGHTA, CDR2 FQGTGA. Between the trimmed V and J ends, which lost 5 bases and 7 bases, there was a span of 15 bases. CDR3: CASSPRVDRNSPLHF. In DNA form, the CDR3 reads TGTGCCAGCAGCCCTAGGGTGGACAGAAATTCACCCCTCCACTTT.

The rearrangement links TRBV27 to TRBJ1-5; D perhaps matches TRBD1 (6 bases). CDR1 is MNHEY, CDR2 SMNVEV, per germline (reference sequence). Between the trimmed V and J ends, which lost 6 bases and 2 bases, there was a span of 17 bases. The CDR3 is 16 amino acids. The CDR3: CASSPWVAGGNQPQHF. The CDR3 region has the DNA TGTGCCAGCAGCCCATGGGTGGCAGGGGGCAATCAGCCCCAGCATTTT.

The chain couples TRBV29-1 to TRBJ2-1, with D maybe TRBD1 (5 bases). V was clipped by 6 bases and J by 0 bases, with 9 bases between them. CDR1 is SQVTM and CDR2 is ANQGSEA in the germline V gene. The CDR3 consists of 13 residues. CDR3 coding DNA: TGCAGCGTCAGACAGATCTCCTACAATGAGCAGTTCTTC. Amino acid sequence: CSVRQISYNEQFF.

The CDR3 sequence: CASSVVANYGYTF. Written as DNA, the CDR3 is TGTGCCAGCAGCGTAGTGGCCAACTATGGCTACACCTTC. The V call is TRBV9, the J call TRBJ1-2, with D hard to call. Germline CDR1 SGDLS, CDR2 YYNGEE. V lost 0 bases, J lost 2 bases, and 5 bases lay in between. The CDR3 runs to 13 residues.